The 10 T cell receptor beta chains in this list originate from one sample, sequenced in a study of T cells after posttransplantation cyclophosphamide. Cells defined as naive were viable CD3+CD4+ or CD3+CD8+ and CCR7+CD45RA+CD45RO-CD95-CD27+CD28+. Sequencing was performed with immunoSEQ multiplex PCR; in TCRdb, only in-frame clones are kept and a portion is missing. The repertoire holds some 33,000 clones, with 90% to 95% as singletons. The sample consisted of naive CD4+ T cells sorted from blood. Receptors were obtained from a man aged 30-40 years in good health and a related stem cell transplant donor.

This sequence joins TRBV5-1 and TRBJ1-1, with 7 positions matching TRBD1. Per germline, CDR1 SGHRS and CDR2 YFSETQ. J gave up 6 bases and V 4 bases, and 9 bases lay outside the gene matches. The CDR3 is made up of 14 amino acids. CDR3 residues: CASSADRTAAEAFF. The CDR3 bases are TGCGCCAGCAGCGCGGACAGGACCGCGGCTGAAGCTTTCTTT.

This clone has a single count. This sequence joins TRBV9 and TRBJ2-1, with 11 positions matching TRBD2. J was trimmed by 4 bases and V by 3 bases; bases with no gene match: 3. The CDR3 consists of 15 residues. Per germline, CDR1 SGDLS and CDR2 YYNGEE. The chain's CDR3 is CASSARLAGYNEQFF. CDR3 sequence (DNA): TGTGCCAGCAGCGCCAGACTAGCGGGGTACAATGAGCAGTTCTTC.

This chain links TRBV29-1 with TRBJ2-3; 10 bases line up with TRBD2. CDR1 and CDR2 (germline): SQVTM, ANQGSEA. J gave up 5 bases and V 6 bases, and 17 bases lay outside the gene matches. This CDR3 region has 17 residues. The CDR3, as DNA: TGCAGCGTGGGTAGCGGGGGGCCTTGGCCGAGGGAAGATACGCAGTATTTT. This sequence encodes CSVGSGGPWPREDTQYF.

This clone was seen more than once but under ten times. V and J are TRBV7-9 and TRBJ1-4; tentatively, D is TRBD1 (5 bases). The CDR3 runs to 15 residues. Germline CDR1 reads SEHNR; CDR2 reads FQNEAQ (reference sequence). V dropped 1 base and J dropped 7 bases, with 13 bases sitting between them. In DNA, the CDR3 is TGTGCCAGCAGCTTAGGTCAGGGAAAGGGTGAAAAACTGTTTTTT. This gives the protein CASSLGQGKGEKLFF.

The chain carries TRBV28 and TRBJ2-3; 10 bases fit TRBD2. V trimming: 7 bases; J trimming: 3 bases; junction bases outside the gene matches: 16. This CDR3 is 18 amino acids long. Per germline, CDR1 MDHEN and CDR2 SYDVKM. CDR3 loop: CASNLDSLAGGGTDTQYF. CDR3 bases: TGTGCCAGCAACCTGGACAGTTTAGCGGGGGGAGGAACAGATACGCAGTATTTT.

The rearrangement joins TRBV9 to TRBJ1-4, with D possibly being TRBD1 (6 bases). The CDR3 sequence is 15 residues long. Germline V CDR1 and CDR2: SGDLS, YYNGEE. Trimming took off 0 bases at V and 4 bases at J, with 10 bases between the two ends. CDR3 residues: CASSVAQGLNEKLFF. The CDR3 nucleotides are TGTGCCAGCAGCGTAGCTCAGGGGCTTAATGAAAAACTGTTTTTT.

The chain couples TRBV5-6 to TRBJ2-1, with 13 positions matching TRBD2. This CDR3 region has 15 residues. The germline V gene has CDR1 SGHDT and CDR2 YYEEEE. The trim removed 4 bases at V and 10 bases at J, leaving 8 bases unmatched. CDR3 in DNA: TGTGCCAGCAGCATCACTAGCGGGGGGGCGGTAGAGCAGTTCTTC. Protein sequence: CASSITSGGAVEQFF.

The sample holds one count of this clone. This chain connects TRBV5-8 to TRBJ1-2; 8 bases align to TRBD1. The germline V gene encodes CDR1 SGHTS and CDR2 YDEGEE. V trimming: 2 bases; J trimming: 5 bases; junction bases outside the gene matches: 5. The CDR3 is 14 residues long. CDR3 in amino acids: CASSFLQGVYGYTF. CDR3 DNA: TGTGCCAGCAGCTTCTTACAGGGGGTGTATGGCTACACCTTC.

The table lists this clone with a count of one. The J gene is TRBJ2-5, the V gene TRBV5-8; 9 bases fit TRBD2. The V segment lost 4 bases and the J segment 3 bases; nucleotides outside the gene matches: 10. The CDR3 has 16 residues. Germline assignment: CDR1 SGHTS and CDR2 YDEGEE. CDR3 loop: CASSQLRGGEKETQYF. The CDR3 bases are TGTGCCAGCAGCCAACTGCGGGGGGGCGAAAAAGAGACCCAGTACTTC.

DNA for the CDR3: TGTGCCAGCAGCCCCGGGGGGCGCGGGTCCTACGAGCAGTACTTC. Its protein is CASSPGGRGSYEQYF. This chain uses TRBV28 with TRBJ2-7, with D maybe TRBD2 (7 bases). Germline values: CDR1 MDHEN, CDR2 SYDVKM. This CDR3 contains 15 residues. The V gene lost 6 bases and the J gene lost 1 base, with 16 bases spanning the gap.